The 31 T cell receptor beta chains below were found in one sample sequenced in a study of blood T cell repertoires in COVID-19 (dated by TCRdb to 2019 to 2021). Library construction relied on the immunoSEQ multiplex PCR assay. This immuneACCESS table, as held by TCRdb, lists in-frame sequences with V and J called but not all clones. Of the missing ones, under half trace to an unresolved V gene in checked studies; the others have no known cause. The sample profile shows roughly 150,000 clones; roughly four fifths of them were found once. The ten largest clones take up roughly 15% of the sample. The sequenced sample consisted of peripheral blood. The source is a human donor with acute or convalescent COVID-19. The donor label of this sample is uncertain.

This clone was seen a single time. V is TRBV4-3 and J is TRBJ1-2; 10 bases line up with TRBD1. Germline V gene data show CDR1 as LGHNA and CDR2 as YSLEER. The V segment lost 4 bases and the J segment 8 bases; nucleotides outside the gene matches: 4. The CDR3 is 13 amino acids. CDR3 loop: CASSPGQGGGYTF. The CDR3 region has the DNA TGCGCCAGCAGCCCCGGACAGGGGGGCGGCTACACCTTC.

V usage is TRBV6-2 or TRBV6-3 and J usage is TRBJ1-5, with D perhaps matching TRBD1 (6 bases). V lost 2 bases to trimming and J lost 6 bases, with 14 bases between them. Germline CDR1 MNHEY, CDR2 SVGEGT. The CDR3 loop spans 15 amino acids. The CDR3, as DNA: TGTGCCAGCAGTTACGCGTCAGGGGTTCTTCAGCCCCAGCATTTT. Translation gives CASSYASGVLQPQHF.

This clone appeared once. The chain joins TRBV4-2 to TRBJ2-1; possible D gene TRBD1, 6 bases. The CDR3 has 18 residues. CDR1 and CDR2 from the germline V gene are LGHNA and YNFKEQ. V gave up 1 base and J gave up 1 base, with 17 bases separating them. The CDR3 loop is CASSQGPRQDPSYNEQFF. As DNA, the CDR3 is TGTGCCAGCAGCCAAGGGCCAAGACAGGACCCTTCCTACAATGAGCAGTTCTTC.

This chain uses TRBV7-3 with TRBJ2-5, with 9 bases matching TRBD2. Germline CDR1 is SGHTA and CDR2 is FQGTGA. This CDR3 region has 15 residues. Unmatched junction bases numbered 8, after V lost 4 bases and J lost 5 bases. The CDR3 DNA is TGTGCCAGCAGCTCGCGGGGGGGCCCCCGGGAGACCCAGTACTTC. Translating it yields CASSSRGGPRETQYF.

Here the CDR3 reads CASSLTGDSYEQYF. Written as DNA, the CDR3 is TGCGCCAGCAGTTTGACAGGGGACTCCTACGAGCAGTACTTC. V gene TRBV5-1 combines with J gene TRBJ2-7, with TRBD1 matching over 8 bases. V lost 5 bases and J lost 0; bases outside the gene matches: 4. This CDR3 is built from 14 residues. Germline V gene lookup returns CDR1 SGHRS and CDR2 YFSETQ.

The chain joins TRBV7-2 to TRBJ1-5, with D tentatively TRBD1 (5 bases). The CDR3 has 15 residues. V lost 4 bases, J lost 11 bases, and 21 bases lay in between. Germline lookup yields CDR1 SGHTA and CDR2 FQGNSA. CDR3 coding DNA: TGTGCCAGCAGCTCTGGGGGGTACCCTTCGGAAGCCCAGCATTTT. Residues: CASSSGGYPSEAQHF.

Note on this clone: Other nucleotide sequences in the sample specify the same CDR3. The rearrangement uses TRBV5-1 and TRBJ1-1; D unclear. The V gene lost 0 bases and the J gene lost 1 base, with 7 bases spanning the gap. The CDR3 contains 14 residues. In germline, CDR1 is SGHRS, CDR2 YFSETQ. CDR3 in amino acids: CASSLGGGNTEAFF. As DNA, the CDR3 is TGCGCCAGCAGCTTGGGGGGAGGGAACACTGAAGCTTTCTTT. Together with reference TRBV5-1 and TRBJ1-1, the CDR3 gives the full variable domain: KAGVTQTPRYLIKTRGQQVTLSCSPISGHRSVSWYQQTPGQGLQFLFEYFSETQRNKGNFPGRFSGRQFSNSRSEMNVSTLELGDSALYLCASSLGGGNTEAFFGQGTRLTVV.

This rearrangement joins TRBV6-6 to TRBJ2-7; 8 bases map to TRBD1. This CDR3 has 16 residues. CDR1 is MNHNY, CDR2 SVGAGI, per germline (reference sequence). V shed 5 bases, J shed 6 bases, and the junction held 15 bases outside the gene matches. The CDR3: CASSRLILQGAGEQYF. The CDR3 DNA follows: TGTGCCAGCAGTCGTTTAATACTCCAGGGGGCGGGCGAGCAGTACTTC.

The chain employs TRBV14 and TRBJ1-2; D possibly corresponds to TRBD1 (6 bases). V lost 8 bases, J lost 5 bases, and 15 bases lay in between. This CDR3 region has 13 residues. From germline, CDR1 is SGHDN and CDR2 FVKESK. The CDR3 DNA reads as TGTGCCAGCGCATTCGACAGGTCATATGGCTACACCTTC. Translated: CASAFDRSYGYTF.

The J gene is TRBJ2-3, the V gene TRBV6-1; 8 nucleotides agree with TRBD2. This CDR3 is 16 amino acids long. Germline V CDR1 and CDR2: MNHNS, SASEGT. Germline trimming cut 3 bases from V and 0 bases from J; bases unmatched to any gene: 5. Written as DNA, the CDR3 is TGTGCCAGCAGTGACGGGGGGGGAGCTAGCACAGATACGCAGTATTTT. The encoded protein is CASSDGGGASTDTQYF.

The V and J genes are TRBV10-3 and TRBJ1-1; D ambiguous. CDR1 and CDR2 (germline): ENHRY, SYGVKD. Trimming cost V 6 bases and J 1 base, with 12 bases left between them. This CDR3 contains 14 residues. CDR3 nucleotide sequence: TGTGCCATCAGCCCCAACCTAGGGAACACTGAAGCTTTCTTT. Protein product: CAISPNLGNTEAFF.

The chain uses TRBV7-6 and TRBJ1-3; D remains unclear. CDR1 and CDR2 from the germline V gene are SGHVS and FNYEAQ. Trimming stripped 5 bases from V and 1 base from J, with 18 bases between. The CDR3 spans 17 residues. Written as DNA, the CDR3 is TGTGCCAGCAGCCACGAGGGAGGTATACGTTCTGGAAACACCATATATTTT. Its translation is CASSHEGGIRSGNTIYF.

The chain employs TRBV19 and TRBJ1-4; 8 bases fit TRBD1. The CDR3 extends over 14 amino acids. Germline CDR1 reads LNHDA; CDR2 reads SQIVND (reference sequence). Unmatched junction bases numbered 3, after V lost 3 bases and J lost 6 bases. This CDR3 reads CASSMGQDYEKLFF. For the CDR3, the DNA is TGTGCCAGTAGTATGGGACAGGACTATGAAAAACTGTTTTTT.

This chain uses TRBV20-1 with TRBJ1-1; D perhaps matches TRBD1 (6 bases). The CDR3 contains 15 residues. Germline V CDR1 and CDR2: DFQATT, SNEGSKA (reference sequence). V lost 3 bases to trimming and J lost 5 bases, with 19 bases between them. The CDR3 spells CSASLLGGHYTEAFF. CDR3 in DNA: TGCAGTGCTAGTCTACTTGGGGGACATTATACTGAAGCTTTCTTT.

This clone was seen just once. The chain combines TRBV5-5 with TRBJ1-3; no firm D call. Germline V gives CDR1 SGHKS, CDR2 YYEKEE (reference sequence). Trimming left V 1 base short and J 4 bases short, with 12 bases between. This CDR3 is 15 amino acids long. Here the CDR3 DNA reads TGTGCCAGCAGCTTGATACCGGCGGAGGGAAACACCATATATTTT. Translating gives CASSLIPAEGNTIYF.

The chain employs TRBV6-2 or TRBV6-3 and TRBJ2-5, with 7 bases identical to TRBD1. V lost 5 bases to trimming and J lost 5 bases; unmatched junction nucleotides: 5. Germline V gene data show CDR1 as MNHEY and CDR2 as SVGEGT. CDR3 size: 13 residues. The DNA for the CDR3 is TGTGCCAGCAGTCGACAGGGAAGGGAGACCCAGTACTTC. Protein product: CASSRQGRETQYF.

This clone was found a few times. The chain couples TRBV18 to TRBJ1-5, with 11 bases lining up with TRBD1. CDR1 and CDR2 (germline): KGHSH, LQKENI. This CDR3 comprises 17 residues. V lost 2 bases to trimming and J lost 6 bases; unmatched junction nucleotides: 9. Here the CDR3 DNA reads TGTGCCAGCTCACCATCGATATCGGGACAGGGGGGTCAGCCCCAGCATTTT. Translated: CASSPSISGQGGQPQHF.

This chain uses TRBV29-1 with TRBJ1-1, with D perhaps TRBD1 (5 bases). The germline CDR1 and CDR2 sequences are SQVTM and ANQGSEA. With 4 bases removed from V and 6 bases from J, the gap between germline ends came to 18 bases. The CDR3 consists of 14 residues. The DNA for the CDR3 is TGCAGCGTTGCCTCCGGGACTTTAAATGCTGAAGCTTTCTTT. Its translation: CSVASGTLNAEAFF.

This chain uses TRBV6-5 with TRBJ2-7; TRBD2 matches 11 bases. This CDR3 region has 15 residues. V lost 6 bases and J lost 4; bases outside the gene matches: 8. Germline CDR1 is MNHEY and CDR2 is SVGAGI. CDR3 residues: CASSISGGAVYEQYF. Here the CDR3 DNA reads TGTGCCAGCAGCATTAGCGGGGGGGCCGTTTACGAGCAGTACTTC.

This chain connects TRBV4-1 to TRBJ2-5; 9 bases map to TRBD2. V shed 1 base, J shed 1 base, and the junction held 4 bases outside the gene matches. Looked up from germline, CDR1 is MGHRA and CDR2 is YSYEKL. This CDR3 region has 16 residues. The CDR3 spells CASSQGLRGGQETQYF. The CDR3 bases are TGCGCCAGCAGCCAAGGGCTGCGGGGGGGCCAAGAGACCCAGTACTTC.

For this clone: The junction departs from germline at one end; a sequencing error may be responsible. The V gene is TRBV27, the J gene TRBJ2-1; D call uncertain. The CDR3 totals 13 residues. Germline CDR1 reads MNHEY; CDR2 reads SMNVEV (reference sequence). The CDR3 loop is CASSVSSYSEQFF. DNA for the CDR3: TGTGCCAGCAGTGTATCCTCCTATAGTGAGCAGTTCTTC.

The chain links TRBV4-1 to TRBJ1-1; D may be TRBD1 (6 bases). Germline lookup yields CDR1 MGHRA and CDR2 YSYEKL. V was cut by 1 base and J by 7 bases, with 19 bases left in between. This CDR3 comprises 16 residues. CDR3 DNA sequence: TGCGCCAGCAGCCAAGGCTTAGGTCGAATGGACAGTGAAGCTTTCTTT. Protein sequence: CASSQGLGRMDSEAFF.

This rearrangement joins TRBV4-3 to TRBJ1-3; D may be TRBD1 (5 bases). Germline assignment: CDR1 LGHNA and CDR2 YSLEER. Trimming took 3 bases from V and 4 from J, leaving 13 bases between them. The CDR3 consists of 15 residues. CDR3: CASSQARVIGNTIYF. CDR3 sequence (DNA): TGCGCCAGCAGCCAGGCCAGGGTAATCGGAAACACCATATATTTT.

This sequence joins TRBV6-4 and TRBJ1-2; 9 bases match TRBD1. J lost 6 bases, V lost 2 bases, and 1 base had no gene match. The CDR3 is made up of 13 amino acids. Germline CDR1 reads MRHNA; CDR2 reads SNTAGT. The CDR3 protein is CASSDRTGDGYTF. The CDR3 DNA reads as TGTGCCAGCAGTGACAGGACAGGGGATGGCTACACCTTC.

The chain carries TRBV5-1 and TRBJ1-2; D uncertain. Trimming stripped 2 bases from V and 4 bases from J, with 18 bases between. The germline V gene has CDR1 SGHRS and CDR2 YFSETQ. CDR3 length: 16 amino acids. The DNA for the CDR3 is TGCGCCAGCAGCTTAAGAGGCGGGGATGGCGCCTATGGCTACACCTTC. As protein: CASSLRGGDGAYGYTF.

This chain uses TRBV15 with TRBJ1-6, with D perhaps TRBD1 (5 bases). This CDR3 has 17 residues. Germline loops: CDR1 LNHNV, CDR2 YYDKDF (reference sequence). V lost 0 bases and J lost 7, with 16 bases in between. The CDR3 nucleotides are TGTGCCACCAGCAGAGATCTGTCAGGAGGGGCCAATTCACCCCTCCACTTT. It is translated as CATSRDLSGGANSPLHF.

The DNA of the CDR3 is TGCAGTGCTAATGAGGTTCGGGTAGCCAAAAACATTCAGTACTTC. Its translation: CSANEVRVAKNIQYF. The genes are TRBV20-1 and TRBJ2-4, with D unclear. Deletions cut 4 bases from V and 0 bases from J, with 13 bases between. CDR1 DFQATT and CDR2 SNEGSKA come from the germline V gene (reference sequence). The CDR3 sequence is 15 residues long.

The rearrangement links TRBV7-8 to TRBJ1-2; no definite D call. Germline-derived CDR1 and CDR2 are SGHVS and FQNEAQ. This CDR3 spans 13 amino acids. V lost 5 bases and J lost 5, with 12 bases in between. The CDR3 nucleotides are TGTGCCAGCAGCCTCAGGCGCACGTATGGCTACACCTTC. As protein: CASSLRRTYGYTF.

The chain is built from TRBV25-1 and TRBJ2-7; 9 bases fit TRBD1. V gave up 3 bases and J gave up 7 bases; unmatched junction bases: 10. The CDR3 extends over 15 amino acids. CDR1 and CDR2 from the germline V gene are MGHDK and SYGVNS. The CDR3 sequence: CASSEKDRGKLEQYF. CDR3 sequence (DNA): TGTGCCAGCAGTGAGAAGGACAGGGGAAAATTGGAGCAGTACTTC.

The V call is TRBV7-2, the J call TRBJ2-1; 10 nucleotides match TRBD2. This CDR3 region has 17 residues. Germline V CDR1 and CDR2: SGHTA, FQGNSA. V was clipped by 5 bases and J by 5 bases; unmatched bases: 12. CDR3 sequence (DNA): TGTGCCAGCAGCAAACAGACCACTCTAGCGGGGGACAATGAGCAGTTCTTC. This sequence encodes CASSKQTTLAGDNEQFF.

The V and J genes are TRBV5-8 and TRBJ1-4; no clear D. The CDR3 contains 11 residues. V gave up 5 bases and J gave up 8 bases, with 7 bases separating them. Germline CDR1 reads SGHTS; CDR2 reads YDEGEE. CDR3 amino acids: CASRTLEKLFF. CDR3 DNA sequence: TGTGCCAGCAGAACTCTGGAAAAACTGTTTTTT.